A single sample gave rise to the 8 T cell receptor beta chains below, sequenced in a study of blood T cell repertoires in COVID-19. Here immunoSEQ multiplex PCR was the method, and the copy in TCRdb shows in-frame clones only, minus some. This table holds 200,000 to 250,000 clones, roughly 82% found once. The sequenced material came from peripheral blood. The origin of the receptors is a woman aged 80 or over with active or convalescent COVID-19.

About this clone itself: Other nucleotide sequences in the sample specify the same CDR3. V and J are TRBV3-1 (or the pseudogene TRBV3-2) and TRBJ2-3, with 8 positions matching TRBD2. CDR1 is LGHDT and CDR2 is YNNKEL in the germline V gene (reference sequence). The CDR3 extends over 15 amino acids. Losses at the gene ends were 0 bases for V and 4 bases for J; bases not matched to a gene: 3. CDR3 nucleotides: TGTGCCAGCAGCCAAGATCCACTAGCGGCAGATACGCAGTATTTT. Protein sequence: CASSQDPLAADTQYF.

V and J are TRBV6-5 and TRBJ2-3, with 12 bases identical to TRBD2. The V and J ends lost 6 bases and 5 bases, in that order; junction bases with no gene match: 6. Germline CDR1 is MNHEY and CDR2 is SVGAGI. The CDR3 has 15 amino acids. The DNA of the CDR3 is TGTGCCAGCAGCCGGGGGGGACTAGCGGGAGATACGCAGTATTTT. Translation: CASSRGGLAGDTQYF.

The chain employs TRBV29-1 and TRBJ2-1, with D maybe TRBD2 (6 bases). Germline V gene sequence: CDR1 SQVTM, CDR2 ANQGSEA. V was clipped by 7 bases and J by 7 bases, with 17 bases between them. This CDR3 has 13 residues. CDR3 in amino acids: CSGQRAGFNEQFF. CDR3 in DNA: TGCAGCGGACAGCGGGCGGGTTTTAATGAGCAGTTCTTC.

This chain uses TRBV7-9 with TRBJ1-5; the match to TRBD1 covers 12 bases. V gave up 3 bases and J gave up 6 bases; unmatched junction bases: 3. The CDR3 is made up of 15 amino acids. Germline-derived CDR1 and CDR2 are SEHNR and FQNEAQ (reference sequence). CDR3 residues: CASSLGQGAVQPQHF. CDR3 DNA: TGTGCCAGCAGCTTGGGACAGGGGGCTGTTCAGCCCCAGCATTTT.

The chain joins TRBV7-6 to TRBJ2-5, with 9 bases that match TRBD2. CDR1 is SGHVS, CDR2 FNYEAQ, per germline. The CDR3 has 15 residues. J lost 5 bases, V lost 3 bases, and 7 bases had no gene match. This CDR3 is CASSFGLAGRETQYF. The CDR3 DNA follows: TGTGCCAGCAGCTTCGGCCTAGCGGGGAGGGAGACCCAGTACTTC.

The J gene is TRBJ2-1, the V gene TRBV20-1; 16 nucleotides match TRBD2. Germline assignment: CDR1 DFQATT and CDR2 SNEGSKA (reference sequence). The trim removed 3 bases at V and 4 bases at J, leaving 9 bases unmatched. The CDR3 totals 18 residues. The CDR3 here is CSASDGTSGRAVYNEQFF. For the CDR3, the DNA is TGCAGTGCTAGTGACGGGACTAGCGGGAGGGCCGTTTACAATGAGCAGTTCTTC.

The rearrangement joins TRBV24-1 to TRBJ2-6, with D possibly being TRBD1 (5 bases). CDR1 is KGHDR, CDR2 SFDVKD, per germline. This CDR3 comprises 15 residues. Trimming took off 1 base at V and 2 bases at J, with 5 bases between the two ends. This CDR3 reads CATSDFRAGANVLTF. The CDR3 region has the DNA TGTGCCACCAGTGATTTCAGGGCTGGGGCCAACGTCCTGACTTTC.

The chain is built from TRBV5-1 and TRBJ2-3; TRBD1 is a possible D gene (5 bases). Germline V lookup: CDR1 SGHRS, CDR2 YFSETQ. The CDR3 is 13 amino acids. V was trimmed by 3 bases and J by 8 bases, leaving 13 bases between them. The CDR3 DNA follows: TGCGCCAGCAGCTACCCACAGGTCACTACGCAGTATTTT. The encoded protein is CASSYPQVTTQYF.